This TCR beta chain was sequenced in a study of blood T cells in healthy people across ages. The sample holds one count of this clonotype. The authors ran a second PCR of 7 to 11 cycles using a sample-barcoded 5' primer and a J-beta primer mix. TCRdb re-analysed the 5' RACE reads in MiXCR, keeping a single row per CDR3 protein. The table has about 1,500,000 distinct CDR3 sequences, 40% to 50% seen once. Germline-derived CDR1 and CDR2 are SQVTM and ANQGSEA. Between the trimmed V and J ends, which lost 8 bases and 11 bases, there was a span of 21 bases. The CDR3 sequence is 12 residues long. The sequencing input was blood. The gene calls are TRBV29-1 and TRBJ2-5; weak D call: TRBD1 (6 bases). The source of this sequence is a woman aged 18-35 years in good health. The CDR3 is CSPFNREGEQYF. The CDR3 nucleotides are TGCAGCCCCTTCAACAGGGAAGGTGAGCAGTACTTC. Full variable domain (rest looked up from reference TRBV29-1 and TRBJ2-5): SAVISQKPSRDICQRGTSLTIQCQVDSQVTMMFWYRQQPGQSLTLIATANQGSEATYESGFVIDKFPISRPNLTFSTLTVSNMSPEDSSIYLCSPFNREGEQYFGPGTRLLVL.